This T cell receptor (beta chain) stems from a study of control samples from healthy donors and cancer patients. The V gene's germline CDR1 is MNHNS and CDR2 SASEGT. CDR3 length: 14 residues. Trimming pared 1 base from V and 9 bases from J, leaving 13 bases between. Data came from immunoSEQ multiplex PCR; TCRdb stores just in-frame clones and leaves some out. The data hold about 140,000 clones, with 88% observed a single time. The origin of this receptor is a woman aged 25 to 45 in good health. The chain joins TRBV6-1 to TRBJ1-5, with D uncertain. The sample was blood. In nucleotides, the CDR3 is TGTGCCAGCAGTGAAGTCCACAAATACACGCCCCAGCATTTT. It encodes CASSEVHKYTPQHF.